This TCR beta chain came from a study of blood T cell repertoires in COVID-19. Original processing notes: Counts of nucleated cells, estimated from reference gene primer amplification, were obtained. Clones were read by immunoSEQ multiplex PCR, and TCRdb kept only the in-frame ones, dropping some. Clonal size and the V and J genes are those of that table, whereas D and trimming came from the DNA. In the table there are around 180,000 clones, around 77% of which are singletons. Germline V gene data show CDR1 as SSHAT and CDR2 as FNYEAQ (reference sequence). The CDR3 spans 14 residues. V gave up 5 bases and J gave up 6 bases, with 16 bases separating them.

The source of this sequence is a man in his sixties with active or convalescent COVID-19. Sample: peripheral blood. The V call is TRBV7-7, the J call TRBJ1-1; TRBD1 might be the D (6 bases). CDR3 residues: CASSPVGANAEAFF. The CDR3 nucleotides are TGTGCCAGCAGCCCCGTGGGGGCTAACGCTGAAGCTTTCTTT.